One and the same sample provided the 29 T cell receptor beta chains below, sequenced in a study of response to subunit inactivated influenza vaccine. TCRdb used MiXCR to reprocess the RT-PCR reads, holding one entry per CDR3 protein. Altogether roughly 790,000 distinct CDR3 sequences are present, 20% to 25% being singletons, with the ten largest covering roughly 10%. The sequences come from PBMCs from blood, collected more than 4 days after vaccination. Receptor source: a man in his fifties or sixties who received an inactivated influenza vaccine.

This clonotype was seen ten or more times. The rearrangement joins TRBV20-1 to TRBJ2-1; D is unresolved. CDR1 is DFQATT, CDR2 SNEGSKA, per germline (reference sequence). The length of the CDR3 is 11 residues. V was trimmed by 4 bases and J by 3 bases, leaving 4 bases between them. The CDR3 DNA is TGCAGTGCTAACTTCTACAATGAGCAGTTCTTC. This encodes CSANFYNEQFF.

CDR3: CASSRRGGAIEQFF. In DNA, the CDR3 is TGTGCCAGCAGCCGCCGGGGCGGGGCCATTGAGCAGTTCTTC. The chain employs TRBV7-2 and TRBJ2-1; possible D gene TRBD2, 6 bases. Germline lookup yields CDR1 SGHTA and CDR2 FQGNSA. The CDR3 is 14 residues long. Deletions cut 5 bases from V and 9 bases from J, with 17 bases between. Filled out from reference TRBV7-2 and TRBJ2-1, the complete variable domain reads GAGVSQSPSNKVTEKGKDVELRCDPISGHTALYWYRQSLGQGLEFLIYFQGNSAPDKSGLPSDRFSAERTGGSVSTLTIQRTQQEDSAVYLCASSRRGGAIEQFFGPGTRLTVL.

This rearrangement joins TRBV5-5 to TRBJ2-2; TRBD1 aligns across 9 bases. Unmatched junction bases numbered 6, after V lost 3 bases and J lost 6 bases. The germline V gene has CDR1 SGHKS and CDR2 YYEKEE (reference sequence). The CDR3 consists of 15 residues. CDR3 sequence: CASSSTGGAAGELFF. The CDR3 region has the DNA TGTGCCAGCAGCTCAACAGGGGGCGCGGCCGGGGAGCTGTTTTTT. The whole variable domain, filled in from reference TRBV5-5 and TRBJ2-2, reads DAGVTQSPTHLIKTRGQQVTLRCSPISGHKSVSWYQQVLGQGPQFIFQYYEKEERGRGNFPDRFSARQFPNYSSELNVNALLLGDSALYLCASSSTGGAAGELFFGEGSRLTVL.

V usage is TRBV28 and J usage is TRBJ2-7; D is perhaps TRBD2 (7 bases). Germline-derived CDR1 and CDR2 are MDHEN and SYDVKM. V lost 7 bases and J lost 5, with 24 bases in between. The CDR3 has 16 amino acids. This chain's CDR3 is CASNTGGGGRRDEQYF. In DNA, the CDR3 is TGTGCCAGCAACACCGGAGGGGGGGGCCGGAGGGACGAGCAGTACTTC.

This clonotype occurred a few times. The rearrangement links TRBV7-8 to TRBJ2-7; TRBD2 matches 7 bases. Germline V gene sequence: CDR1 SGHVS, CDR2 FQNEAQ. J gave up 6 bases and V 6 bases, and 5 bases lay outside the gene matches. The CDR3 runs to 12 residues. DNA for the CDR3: TGTGCCAGCAGTTCGCCGGGGGGCGAGCAGTACTTC. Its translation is CASSSPGGEQYF.

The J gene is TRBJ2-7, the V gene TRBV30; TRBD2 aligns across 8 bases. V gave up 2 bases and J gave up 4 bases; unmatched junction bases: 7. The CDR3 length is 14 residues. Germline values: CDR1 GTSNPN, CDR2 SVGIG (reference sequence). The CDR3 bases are TGTGCCTGGAGTTCCCCGGGAGGGATTTACGAGCAGTACTTC. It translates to CAWSSPGGIYEQYF.

CDR3 bases: TGTGCCAGCAGTTACCTCGCCCGCGGGGGTTACAATGAGCAGTTCTTC. It encodes CASSYLARGGYNEQFF. The chain couples TRBV6-5 to TRBJ2-1; 7 bases line up with TRBD2. The germline V gene encodes CDR1 MNHEY and CDR2 SVGAGI. The CDR3 runs 16 residues. J was trimmed by 4 bases and V by 2 bases; bases with no gene match: 8.

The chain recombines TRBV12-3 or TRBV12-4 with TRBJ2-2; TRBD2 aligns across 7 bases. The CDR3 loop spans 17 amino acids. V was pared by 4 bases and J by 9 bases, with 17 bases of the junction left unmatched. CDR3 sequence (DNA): TGTGCCAGCAGTTCTTTCGGTTGGGGGGGACGGACCTGGGAGCTGTTTTTT. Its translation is CASSSFGWGGRTWELFF.

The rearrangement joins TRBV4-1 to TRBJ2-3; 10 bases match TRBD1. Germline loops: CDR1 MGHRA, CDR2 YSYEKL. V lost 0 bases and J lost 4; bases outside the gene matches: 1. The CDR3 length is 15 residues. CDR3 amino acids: CASSQDGTGADTQYF. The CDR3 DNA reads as TGCGCCAGCAGCCAAGATGGGACAGGGGCAGATACGCAGTATTTT.

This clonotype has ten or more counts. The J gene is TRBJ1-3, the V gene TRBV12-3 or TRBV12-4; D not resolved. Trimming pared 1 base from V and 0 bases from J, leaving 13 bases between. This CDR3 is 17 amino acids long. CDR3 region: CASSLGALALSGNTIYF. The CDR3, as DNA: TGTGCCAGCAGTTTAGGCGCACTAGCTCTCTCTGGAAACACCATATATTTT.

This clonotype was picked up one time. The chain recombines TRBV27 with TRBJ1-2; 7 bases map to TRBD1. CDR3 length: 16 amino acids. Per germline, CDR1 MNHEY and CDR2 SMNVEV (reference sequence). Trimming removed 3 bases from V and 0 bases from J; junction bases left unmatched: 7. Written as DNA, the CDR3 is TGTGCCAGCAGTTTGTACGGGACAGTAGCTAACTATGGCTACACCTTC. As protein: CASSLYGTVANYGYTF.

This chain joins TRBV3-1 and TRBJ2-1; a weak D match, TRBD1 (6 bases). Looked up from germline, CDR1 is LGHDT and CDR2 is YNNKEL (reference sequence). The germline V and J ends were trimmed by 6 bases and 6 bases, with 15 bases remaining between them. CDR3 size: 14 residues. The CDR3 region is CASRSDRYPNEQFF. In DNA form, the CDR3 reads TGTGCCAGCAGGTCGGACAGATACCCCAATGAGCAGTTCTTC.

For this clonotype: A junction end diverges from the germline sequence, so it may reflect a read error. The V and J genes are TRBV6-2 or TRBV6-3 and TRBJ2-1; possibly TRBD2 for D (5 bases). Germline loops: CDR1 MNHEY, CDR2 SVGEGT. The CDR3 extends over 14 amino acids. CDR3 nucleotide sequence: TGTGCCTGCAGTACTTGGACTGCCAACAATGAGCAGTTCTTC. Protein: CACSTWTANNEQFF.

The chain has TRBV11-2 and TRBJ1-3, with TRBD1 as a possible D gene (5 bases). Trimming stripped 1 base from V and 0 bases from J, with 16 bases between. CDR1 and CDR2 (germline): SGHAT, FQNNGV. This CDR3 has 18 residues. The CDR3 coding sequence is TGTGCCAGCAGCTTAGGAGGGGTAGGCAGGCCCTCTGGAAACACCATATATTTT. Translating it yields CASSLGGVGRPSGNTIYF.

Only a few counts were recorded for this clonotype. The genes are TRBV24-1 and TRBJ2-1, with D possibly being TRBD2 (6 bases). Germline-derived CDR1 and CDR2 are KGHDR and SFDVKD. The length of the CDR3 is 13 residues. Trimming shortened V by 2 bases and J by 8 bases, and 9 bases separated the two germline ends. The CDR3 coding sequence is TGTGCCACCAGTGATTCGGGGAGGCATGAGCAGTTCTTC. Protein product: CATSDSGRHEQFF.

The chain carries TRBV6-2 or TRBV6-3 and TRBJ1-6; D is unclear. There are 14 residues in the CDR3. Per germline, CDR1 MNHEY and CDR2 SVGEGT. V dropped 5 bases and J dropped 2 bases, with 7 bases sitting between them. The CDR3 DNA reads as TGTGCCAGCAGTCTCGAGGCCTATAATTCACCCCTCCACTTT. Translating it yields CASSLEAYNSPLHF.

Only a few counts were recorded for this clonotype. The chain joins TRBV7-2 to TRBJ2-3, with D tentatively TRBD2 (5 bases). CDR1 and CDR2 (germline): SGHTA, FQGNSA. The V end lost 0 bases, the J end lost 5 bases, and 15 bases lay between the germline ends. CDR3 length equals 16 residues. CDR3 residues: CASSLAPRELGDTQYF. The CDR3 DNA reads TGTGCCAGCAGCTTAGCGCCAAGGGAGCTTGGAGATACGCAGTATTTT. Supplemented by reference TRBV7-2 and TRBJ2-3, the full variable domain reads GAGVSQSPSNKVTEKGKDVELRCDPISGHTALYWYRQSLGQGLEFLIYFQGNSAPDKSGLPSDRFSAERTGGSVSTLTIQRTQQEDSAVYLCASSLAPRELGDTQYFGPGTRLTVL.

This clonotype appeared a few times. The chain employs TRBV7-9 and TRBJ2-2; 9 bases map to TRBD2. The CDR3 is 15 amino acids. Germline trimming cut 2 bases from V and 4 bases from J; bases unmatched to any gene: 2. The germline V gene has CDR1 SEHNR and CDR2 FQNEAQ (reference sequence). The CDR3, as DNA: TGTGCCAGCAGCTTACGTAGCGGGGGCACCGGGGAGCTGTTTTTT. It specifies CASSLRSGGTGELFF.

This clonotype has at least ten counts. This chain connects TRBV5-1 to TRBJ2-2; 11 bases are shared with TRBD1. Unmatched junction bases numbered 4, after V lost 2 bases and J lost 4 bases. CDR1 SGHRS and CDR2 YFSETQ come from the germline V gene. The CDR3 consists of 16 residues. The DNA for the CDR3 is TGCGCCAGCAGCTTTGGGACAGGGGGAGGCACCGGGGAGCTGTTTTTT. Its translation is CASSFGTGGGTGELFF. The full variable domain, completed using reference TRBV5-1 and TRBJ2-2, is KAGVTQTPRYLIKTRGQQVTLSCSPISGHRSVSWYQQTPGQGLQFLFEYFSETQRNKGNFPGRFSGRQFSNSRSEMNVSTLELGDSALYLCASSFGTGGGTGELFFGEGSRLTVL.

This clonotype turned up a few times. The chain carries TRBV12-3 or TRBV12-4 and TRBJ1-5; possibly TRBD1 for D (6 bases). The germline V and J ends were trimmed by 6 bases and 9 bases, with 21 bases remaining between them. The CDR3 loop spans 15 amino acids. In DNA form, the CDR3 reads TGTGCCAGCAGACAAGAAGGGGGTGCGTTTGGGCCCCAGCATTTT. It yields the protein CASRQEGGAFGPQHF.

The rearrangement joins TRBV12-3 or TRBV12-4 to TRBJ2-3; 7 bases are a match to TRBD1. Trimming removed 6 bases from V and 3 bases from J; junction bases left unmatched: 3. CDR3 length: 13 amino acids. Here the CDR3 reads CASRLTGTDTQYF. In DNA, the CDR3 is TGTGCCAGCAGGTTGACAGGGACAGATACGCAGTATTTT.

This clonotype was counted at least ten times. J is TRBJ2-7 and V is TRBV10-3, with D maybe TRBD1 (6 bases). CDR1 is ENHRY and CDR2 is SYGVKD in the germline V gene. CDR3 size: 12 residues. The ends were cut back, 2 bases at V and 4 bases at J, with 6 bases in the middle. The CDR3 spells CAISEQGYEQYF. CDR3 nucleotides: TGTGCCATCAGTGAGCAGGGGTACGAGCAGTACTTC.

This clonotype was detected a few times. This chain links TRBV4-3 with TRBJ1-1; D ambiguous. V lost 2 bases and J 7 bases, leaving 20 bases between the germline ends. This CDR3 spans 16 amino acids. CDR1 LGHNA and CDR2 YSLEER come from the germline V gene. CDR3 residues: CASSQKGVFGSYEAFF. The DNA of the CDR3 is TGCGCCAGCAGCCAAAAGGGAGTTTTCGGATCCTATGAAGCTTTCTTT.

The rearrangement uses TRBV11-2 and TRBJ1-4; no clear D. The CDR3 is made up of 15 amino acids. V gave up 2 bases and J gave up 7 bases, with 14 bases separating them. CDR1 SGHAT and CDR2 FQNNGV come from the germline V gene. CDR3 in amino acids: CASSLNRASGEKLFF. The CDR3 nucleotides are TGTGCCAGCAGCTTAAACCGGGCCTCGGGTGAAAAACTGTTTTTT.

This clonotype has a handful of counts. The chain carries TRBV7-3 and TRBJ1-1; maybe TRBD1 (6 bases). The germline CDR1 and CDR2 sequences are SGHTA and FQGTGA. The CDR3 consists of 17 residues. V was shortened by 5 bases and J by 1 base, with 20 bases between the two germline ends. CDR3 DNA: TGTGCCAGCAGCCGAACTAGGTGGACAGAGCCGAACACTGAAGCTTTCTTT. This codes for CASSRTRWTEPNTEAFF.

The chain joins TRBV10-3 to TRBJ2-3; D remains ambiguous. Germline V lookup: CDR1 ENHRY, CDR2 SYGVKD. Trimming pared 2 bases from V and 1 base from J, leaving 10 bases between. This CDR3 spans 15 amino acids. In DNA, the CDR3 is TGTGCCATCAGTGAGAGAGCACAGCGCACAGATACGCAGTATTTT. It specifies CAISERAQRTDTQYF.

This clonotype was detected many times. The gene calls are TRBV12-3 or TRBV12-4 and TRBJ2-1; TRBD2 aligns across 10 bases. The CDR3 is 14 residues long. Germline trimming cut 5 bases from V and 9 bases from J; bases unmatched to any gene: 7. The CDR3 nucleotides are TGTGCCAGCAGTCCAGCGGGGGGGCTTTCTGAGCAGTTCTTC. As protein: CASSPAGGLSEQFF.

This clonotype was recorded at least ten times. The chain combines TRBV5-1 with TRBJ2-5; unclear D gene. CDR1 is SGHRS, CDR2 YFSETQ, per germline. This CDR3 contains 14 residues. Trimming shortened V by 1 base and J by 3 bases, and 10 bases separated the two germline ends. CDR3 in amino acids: CASSLRSSEETQYF. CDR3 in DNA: TGCGCCAGCAGCTTGAGAAGCTCAGAAGAGACCCAGTACTTC.

CDR3 coding DNA: TGCGCCAGCAGCCAGACCCTTAGTAGGGGCGGGACCCCCTACGAGCAGTACTTC. This gives the protein CASSQTLSRGGTPYEQYF. The genes are TRBV4-3 and TRBJ2-7; possibly TRBD2 for D (6 bases). Germline CDR1 and CDR2: LGHNA and YSLEER. Trimming took 3 bases from V and 2 from J, leaving 23 bases between them. The CDR3 spans 18 residues.